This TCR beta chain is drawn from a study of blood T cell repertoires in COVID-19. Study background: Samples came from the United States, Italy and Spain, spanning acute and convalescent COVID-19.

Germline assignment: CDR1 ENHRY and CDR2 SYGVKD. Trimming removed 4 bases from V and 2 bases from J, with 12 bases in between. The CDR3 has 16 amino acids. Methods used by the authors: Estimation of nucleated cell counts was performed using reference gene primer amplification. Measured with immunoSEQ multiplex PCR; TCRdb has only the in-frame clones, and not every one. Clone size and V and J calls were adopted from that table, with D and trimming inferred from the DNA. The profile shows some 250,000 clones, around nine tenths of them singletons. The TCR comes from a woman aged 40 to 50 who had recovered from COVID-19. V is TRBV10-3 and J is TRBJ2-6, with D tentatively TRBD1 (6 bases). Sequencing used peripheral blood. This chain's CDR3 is CAISGQAGPGANVLTF. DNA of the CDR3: TGTGCCATCAGTGGACAGGCGGGCCCTGGGGCCAACGTCCTGACTTTC.